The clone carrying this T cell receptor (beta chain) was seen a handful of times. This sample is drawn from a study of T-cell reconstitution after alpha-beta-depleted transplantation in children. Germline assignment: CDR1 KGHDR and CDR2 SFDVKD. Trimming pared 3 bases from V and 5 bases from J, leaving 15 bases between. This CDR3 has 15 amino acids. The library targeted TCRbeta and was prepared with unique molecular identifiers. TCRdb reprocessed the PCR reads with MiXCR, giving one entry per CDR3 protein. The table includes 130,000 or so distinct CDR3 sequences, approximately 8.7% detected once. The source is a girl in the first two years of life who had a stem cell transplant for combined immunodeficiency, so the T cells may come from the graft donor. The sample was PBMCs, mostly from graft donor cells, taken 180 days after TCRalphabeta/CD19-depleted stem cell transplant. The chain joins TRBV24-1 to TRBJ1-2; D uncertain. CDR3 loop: CATSDAEGLSYGYTF. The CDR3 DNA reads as TGTGCCACCAGTGATGCGGAAGGTCTCTCATATGGCTACACCTTC.